A selection of T cell receptor beta chains follows, all from one sample in a study of somatic mutations in cytotoxic T cells in rheumatoid arthritis. Produced via immunoSEQ multiplex PCR; TCRdb's table is partial and in-frame only. The table has approximately 17,000 clones, 60% to 85% seen once. Sequencing was carried out using CD8+ T cells sorted from blood. These receptors came from an adult with rheumatoid arthritis. The CDR3 runs from the conserved cysteine through the conserved F or W. A D gene is named only where the DNA matches it firmly. Some rows have no size entry. The others give once, few or many, or a class for an expanded clone.

CDR3 length	D gene	clone size	V gene	J gene	CDR3 DNA	CDR3 protein
15	NA	NA	TRBV7-9	TRBJ1-1	TGTGCCAGCAGCCCCCCTCCAGCAGGGATGGCTGAAGCTTTCTTT	CASSPPPAGMAEAFF
14	NA	NA	TRBV9	TRBJ2-5	TGTGCCAGCAGCGCGTTAGCTCCCCAAGAGACCCAGTACTTC	CASSALAPQETQYF
15	NA	NA	TRBV6-7	TRBJ2-4	TGTGCCAGCAGTTCTGGCAGACTAGCCAAAAACATTCAGTACTTC	CASSSGRLAKNIQYF
11	NA	few	TRBV19	TRBJ2-7	TGTGCCAGTAGGGACGGCTACGAGCAGTACTTC	CASRDGYEQYF
15	NA	NA	TRBV9	TRBJ1-2	TGTGCCAGCAGCAACAGGACAGTAACGTTCAATGGCTACACCTTC	CASSNRTVTFNGYTF
16	TRBD2	NA	TRBV4-1	TRBJ2-1	TGCGCCAGCAGCCAAGAACTAGCGGGGGGGTGGGATGAGCAGTTCTTC	CASSQELAGGWDEQFF
18	TRBD1	NA	TRBV9	TRBJ1-2	TGTGCCAGCAGCGATGGACAGGTTGGATTTTCAGCTAACTATGGCTACACCTTC	CASSDGQVGFSANYGYTF
13	NA	NA	TRBV9	TRBJ2-1	TGTGCCAGCAGCGTCGCTAGCGCGGATGAGCAGTTCTTC	CASSVASADEQFF
14	NA	NA	TRBV19	TRBJ2-2	TGTGCCAGCCTTCCTACGATCTACACCGGGGAGCTGTTTTTT	CASLPTIYTGELFF
13	NA	NA	TRBV7-6	TRBJ1-2	TGTGCCAGCAGCTCCGGGAGTAGCTATGGCTACACCTTC	CASSSGSSYGYTF
17	TRBD2	NA	TRBV4-1	TRBJ2-5	TGCGCCAGCAGCCAAGATCCACTAGCGGGGTCCCAAGAGACCCAGTACTTC	CASSQDPLAGSQETQYF
17	NA	NA	TRBV9	TRBJ2-2	TGTGCCAGCAGCGTATCTCGAGGGACTGCGAACACCGGGGAGCTGTTTTTT	CASSVSRGTANTGELFF
15	TRBD2	once	TRBV4-1	TRBJ2-2	TGCGCCAGCAGCCGGGAGGGCAGGGATAACCGGGAGCTGTTTTTT	CASSREGRDNRELFF
14	NA	NA	TRBV6-6	TRBJ2-3	TGTGCCACCTCAAGTTCCGGATTCACAGATACGCAGTATTTT	CATSSSGFTDTQYF
12	NA	NA	TRBV9	TRBJ2-2	TGTGCCAGCAGCTCATTACCCGGGGAGCTGTTTTTT	CASSSLPGELFF
15	TRBD1	NA	TRBV6-1	TRBJ2-7	TGTGCCAGCAGTGAATATCGGACAGGGGGGTACGAGCAGTACTTC	CASSEYRTGGYEQYF
14	NA	large	TRBV28	TRBJ1-1	TGTGCCAGCAGTCATACGTCGGCCTCGGGAGAAGCTTTCTTT	CASSHTSASGEAFF
14	NA	NA	TRBV7-6	TRBJ2-3	TGTGCCAGCAGGGGACAATATGCCACAGATACGCAGTATTTT	CASRGQYATDTQYF
15	TRBD2	NA	TRBV2	TRBJ2-3	TGTGCCAGCAGTCGTCTAGCGGGGGGAACAGATACGCAGTATTTT	CASSRLAGGTDTQYF
17	TRBD2	NA	TRBV7-6	TRBJ2-1	TGTGCCAGCAGCTTTAGTCCACTAGCGGAGAAGAACAATGAGCAGTTCTTC	CASSFSPLAEKNNEQFF
14	NA	NA	TRBV5-4	TRBJ2-1	TGTGCCAGCAGCTTGTGGGACTCCTACAATGAGCAGTTCTTC	CASSLWDSYNEQFF
15	NA	NA	TRBV7-6	TRBJ2-7	TGTGCCAGCAGCTACCGGACGGATAACTCCTACGAGCAGTACTTC	CASSYRTDNSYEQYF
16	NA	NA	TRBV6-4	TRBJ1-2	TGTGCCAGCAGTGACTCGATCCGCCCAGATAACTATGGCTACACCTTC	CASSDSIRPDNYGYTF
14	NA	NA	TRBV9	TRBJ2-5	TGTGCCAGCAGCGTGGCCGGGAACCAAGAGACCCAGTACTTC	CASSVAGNQETQYF
15	TRBD2	NA	TRBV4-1	TRBJ2-7	TGCGCCAGCAGCCAAGAGGGGGGGGGATGGCAAGAGCAGTACTTC	CASSQEGGGWQEQYF
11	NA	few	TRBV9	TRBJ1-1	TGTGCCGGGATCCCCCAAACTGAAGCTTTCTTT	CAGIPQTEAFF
13	NA	NA	TRBV9	TRBJ2-2	TGTGCCAGCAGCGTAGAGGGTGTCGGGGAGCTGTTTTTT	CASSVEGVGELFF
13	NA	NA	TRBV10-3	TRBJ2-7	TGTGCCATCAGTGACCTTTTAGGGTACGAGCAGTACTTC	CAISDLLGYEQYF
15	NA	NA	TRBV14	TRBJ2-5	TGTGCCAGCAGCCAAGAGACTAGGAGCTCAGAGACCCAGTACTTC	CASSQETRSSETQYF
14	NA	NA	TRBV13	TRBJ2-2	TGTGCCAGCAGCTATAGACAGAACACCGGGGAGCTGTTTTTT	CASSYRQNTGELFF
14	TRBD1	NA	TRBV27	TRBJ2-2	TGTGCCAGCAGCCCGGGACAGGGGATCGGGGAGCTGTTTTTT	CASSPGQGIGELFF
13	NA	NA	TRBV30	TRBJ2-3	TGTGCCTGGAGTGTAAGGTCTAGGGGTCCCCCGTATTTT	CAWSVRSRGPPYF
12	NA	NA	TRBV30	TRBJ1-1	TGTGCCTTAAGGGGAAGCATCACTGAAGCTTTCTTT	CALRGSITEAFF
13	NA	NA	TRBV6-5	TRBJ2-5	TGTGCCAGCAGCCTTGGACTCCCAGAGACCCAGTACTTC	CASSLGLPETQYF
13	NA	few	TRBV27	TRBJ1-2	TGTGCCAGCAGCCTATCATCAGGGTGGGGCTACACCTTC	CASSLSSGWGYTF
14	TRBD1	NA	TRBV2	TRBJ2-1	TGTGCCAGCACGTGGACAGGGGGCCGCGGGGAGCAGTTCTTC	CASTWTGGRGEQFF
14	NA	NA	TRBV11-2	TRBJ2-1	TGTGCCAGCTATGCTGCGGACGGGAACAATGAGCAGTTCTTC	CASYAADGNNEQFF
15	NA	NA	TRBV29-1	TRBJ1-5	TGCAGCGTTGGAGAGACGGAATATAGCAATCAGCCCCAGCATTTT	CSVGETEYSNQPQHF
15	TRBD1	NA	TRBV5-5	TRBJ1-5	TGTGCCAGCAGCAACGACAGGGGAAGATATCAGCCCCAGCATTTT	CASSNDRGRYQPQHF
13	NA	NA	TRBV27	TRBJ2-7	TGTGCCAGCAGTCTGGGGTACTCCTACGAGCAGTACTTC	CASSLGYSYEQYF
16	NA	NA	TRBV5-6	TRBJ2-7	TGTGCCAGCAGCTTGGATGGGGAGGCAGGGGGGAACGAGCAGTACTTC	CASSLDGEAGGNEQYF